This TCR beta chain was identified during a study of T cells in Graves' hyperthyroidism and ophthalmopathy. RNA transcripts gave rise to amplified TCR beta CDR3 regions. When the TCR CDR3 underwent first-round RT-PCR, the HTBI primer set was used. MiXCR was run by TCRdb on the multiplex PCR reads, yielding one entry per CDR3 protein. This table has around 700,000 distinct CDR3 sequences, 35% appearing once. This clonotype turned up a few times. Germline CDR1 and CDR2: MNHEY and SVGAGI. Between the trimmed V and J ends, which lost 1 base and 0 bases, there was a span of 6 bases. This CDR3 contains 14 residues.

The chain recombines TRBV6-5 with TRBJ1-1, with D unclear. This TCR was sampled from a woman aged 35 to 49 with Graves' hyperthyroidism. Sequenced: blood. The CDR3 bases are TGTGCCAGCAGTTACTTTCTACTGAACACTGAAGCTTTCTTT. This encodes CASSYFLLNTEAFF.